A selection of T cell receptor beta chains follows, all from one sample in a study of CD8 T cells in ankylosing spondylitis. One entry per CDR3 protein results from TCRdb running MiXCR on the 5' RACE reads. This table has under 400,000 distinct CDR3 sequences, approximately 10% appearing once. Sequencing used blood, either unsorted or a sorted T cell fraction (not recorded which). The receptors derive from a female donor with ankylosing spondylitis or in good health (not recorded which). The CDR3 runs from the conserved cysteine through the conserved F or W. Fields, in order: D gene, V gene, clone size, J gene, CDR3 protein, CDR3 DNA. A D gene is named only where the DNA matches it firmly. Not every row has a clone size; where given, it reads once, few, many or a size class.

-,TRBV18,many,TRBJ2-4,CASSSPWENIQYF,TGTGCCAGCTCCTCCCCGTGGGAAAACATTCAGTACTTC
TRBD2,TRBV15,many,TRBJ2-2,CATSSRLAENTGELFF,TGTGCCACCAGCAGCCGACTAGCGGAGAACACCGGGGAGCTGTTTTTT
TRBD1,TRBV12-3/TRBV12-4,many,TRBJ2-2,CASSSRTGSFTGELFF,TGTGCCAGCAGCTCCCGGACAGGCTCATTCACCGGGGAGCTGTTTTTT
TRBD2,TRBV7-9,-,TRBJ2-1,CASSSTYSRGDIYEQFF,TGTGCCAGCAGCTCCACTTACAGTCGGGGGGATATATATGAGCAGTTCTTC
-,TRBV20-1,many,TRBJ1-2,CSASGLGYGYTF,TGCAGTGCTAGCGGGCTGGGCTATGGCTACACCTTC
TRBD2,TRBV5-6,-,TRBJ2-1,CASSLVASGGYEQFF,TGTGCCAGCAGCTTGGTGGCTAGCGGGGGGTATGAGCAGTTCTTC
-,TRBV15,many,TRBJ2-1,CATSRERDEQFF,TGTGCCACCAGCCGGGAGAGGGATGAGCAGTTCTTC
TRBD1,TRBV7-2,few,TRBJ1-6,CASSYQGANSPLHF,TGTGCCAGCAGCTATCAGGGGGCAAATTCACCCCTCCACTTT
TRBD1,TRBV12-3/TRBV12-4,few,TRBJ2-1,CASSPQGTGNEQFF,TGTGCCAGCAGTCCACAAGGGACAGGCAATGAGCAGTTCTTC
-,TRBV20-1,-,TRBJ2-1,CSATSSGYNEQFF,TGCAGTGCCACTTCTAGTGGCTACAATGAGCAGTTCTTC
TRBD2,TRBV12-3/TRBV12-4,many,TRBJ2-1,CASTLERGIYNEQFF,TGTGCCAGCACCCTCGAGCGGGGGATCTACAATGAGCAGTTCTTC
-,TRBV18,-,TRBJ2-2,CASSPSGISNTGELFF,TGTGCCAGCTCACCCTCCGGGATTTCGAACACCGGGGAGCTGTTTTTT
TRBD2,TRBV7-2,-,TRBJ2-5,CASSLIAGKETQYF,TGTGCCAGCAGCTTAATAGCGGGCAAAGAGACCCAGTACTTC
TRBD1,TRBV20-1,many,TRBJ2-2,CSASRDSPTGELFF,TGCAGTGCTAGCCGGGACAGCCCCACCGGGGAGCTGTTTTTT
-,TRBV6-1,many,TRBJ1-3,CASSPTPTRDTIYF,TGTGCCAGCAGTCCTACCCCGACGAGAGACACCATATATTTT
-,TRBV20-1,many,TRBJ1-6,CSANVGPPNSPLHF,TGCAGTGCTAACGTCGGGCCACCTAATTCACCCCTCCACTTT
-,TRBV5-5,many,TRBJ2-7,CASSLHIGDEQYF,TGTGCCAGCAGCCTCCATATCGGGGACGAGCAGTACTTC
-,TRBV12-3/TRBV12-4,many,TRBJ2-7,CASSPNFRSTQYF,TGTGCCAGCAGCCCCAACTTCCGATCAACCCAGTACTTC
-,TRBV11-2,-,TRBJ2-7,CASRRSHYYEQYF,TGTGCCAGCAGGCGGAGTCACTACTACGAGCAGTACTTC
TRBD2,TRBV5-1,many,TRBJ2-3,CASSSPLAGGTDTQYF,TGCGCCAGCAGCTCCCCTTTGGCGGGAGGCACAGATACGCAGTATTTT
TRBD2,TRBV7-2,-,TRBJ2-5,CASSLGLAEQETQYF,TGTGCCAGCAGCTTAGGACTAGCGGAGCAAGAGACCCAGTACTTC
-,TRBV11-2,many,TRBJ1-1,CASSVRAPTMNTEAFF,TGTGCCAGCAGCGTCAGGGCCCCTACGATGAACACTGAAGCTTTCTTT
TRBD2,TRBV18,-,TRBJ2-2,CASSPTSVPNTGELFF,TGTGCCAGCTCACCAACTAGCGTCCCGAACACCGGGGAGCTGTTTTTT
TRBD1,TRBV20-1,-,TRBJ2-3,CSAGDRRSSTDTQYF,TGCAGTGCGGGGGACAGGCGGTCCTCCACAGATACGCAGTATTTT
-,TRBV5-6,many,TRBJ2-3,CASSLPLGATDTQYF,TGTGCCAGCAGCTTGCCGCTTGGCGCCACAGATACGCAGTATTTT
TRBD2,TRBV24-1,many,TRBJ2-1,CATSDSPGTSGYNEQFF,TGTGCCACCAGTGATTCCCCTGGGACTAGCGGATACAATGAGCAGTTCTTC
-,TRBV6-1,few,TRBJ2-1,CASSTSRAGNEQFF,TGTGCCAGCAGCACTTCTAGGGCGGGCAATGAGCAGTTCTTC
-,TRBV7-2,many,TRBJ1-5,CASSSRTSEWPQHF,TGTGCCAGCAGCTCCAGGACGAGTGAGTGGCCCCAGCATTTT
TRBD2,TRBV12-3/TRBV12-4,many,TRBJ2-7,CASSLVTGTSTYEQYF,TGTGCCAGCAGTTTAGTCACCGGGACTAGTACCTACGAGCAGTACTTC
-,TRBV5-1,few,TRBJ1-5,CASSLGGMHQPQHF,TGCGCCAGCAGCTTGGGGGGGATGCATCAGCCCCAGCATTTT
TRBD1,TRBV7-9,many,TRBJ1-5,CASSLSDREGSNQPQHF,TGTGCCAGCAGCCTATCGGACAGGGAGGGGAGCAATCAGCCCCAGCATTTT
-,TRBV20-1,many,TRBJ2-7,CSAHRESSYEQYF,TGCAGTGCTCACAGGGAAAGCTCCTACGAGCAGTACTTC
-,TRBV6-2/TRBV6-3,many,TRBJ1-5,CASSYTNFNQPQHF,TGTGCCAGCAGTTACACAAACTTCAATCAGCCCCAGCATTTT
TRBD2,TRBV6-4,many,TRBJ2-1,CASSDNPGLGYNEQFF,TGTGCCAGCAGTGACAACCCGGGACTAGGGTACAATGAGCAGTTCTTC
-,TRBV5-1,few,TRBJ2-4,CASSPMSNLNIQYF,TGCGCCAGCAGCCCCATGAGTAATCTAAACATTCAGTACTTC